This T cell receptor beta chain was sequenced in a study of CXCR3-negative and CXCR3-positive naive CD8 T cells. With UMI labels, 5' RACE was used to prepare the TRB cDNA libraries. TCRdb reworked the 5' RACE reads into one entry per CDR3 protein, no DNA. The sample has approximately 60,000 distinct CDR3 sequences. The germline V gene has CDR1 SGHKS and CDR2 YYEKEE (reference sequence). This CDR3 region has 15 residues. The V gene is TRBV5-5, the J gene TRBJ1-3. Sequenced: memory CD8+ T cells from blood. This clonotype originated in a human donor in good health. Some clones in this sample may be carry-over from other donors' samples. The CDR3 loop is CASSLDTTSGNTIYF.